The T cell receptor (beta chain) under discussion was sequenced for a study of spatial heterogeneity in lung cancer. At the level of the study: Mean representation of each unique TCR and UMI combination in the raw reads exceeded 8.5 occurrences.

Notes on the study in general: Tumor mutation counts were tracked by expanded intratumoral alpha and beta TCR counts. Ubiquitous expanded TCR counts tracked ubiquitous nonsynonymous mutations; regional expanded TCR counts tracked regional nonsynonymous mutations.

CDR3 length equals 16 residues. The ends were cut back, 7 bases at V and 3 bases at J, with 25 bases in the middle. Germline CDR1 is GTSNPN and CDR2 is SVGIG (reference sequence). This clonotype was recorded many times. No antigen is known for it. Time point described: sample taken at primary tumor resection. The donors, around 71 patients with untreated early-stage non-small cell lung cancer, provided the samples. Single TCR cDNA molecules each had their own unique molecular identifier. TCRdb used MiXCR to reprocess the 5' RACE reads, holding one entry per CDR3 protein. The sample contains 2,500 to 3,500 distinct CDR3 sequences, 5% to 7% of which appear only once.

The sequence derives from a male donor with early-stage non-small cell lung cancer. The source was lung tumor tissue, collected at surgery. This chain joins TRBV30 and TRBJ2-7; D may be TRBD2 (6 bases). CDR3 residues: CAFRTIGEGKSYEQYF. CDR3 bases: TGTGCCTTCAGGACTATCGGAGAGGGGAAAAGCTACGAGCAGTACTTC.